A selection of T cell receptor beta chains follows, all from one sample in a study of blood T cell repertoires in COVID-19. Sequencing used immunoSEQ multiplex PCR; TCRdb keeps in-frame clones, though not all of them. This sample has a few hundred thousand clones, with 88% found just once. Material: PBMCs or T cells enriched from blood (not recorded which). These receptors all stem from a woman in her sixties in a cohort exposed to, infected with or recovered from COVID-19 (not recorded which). Both conserved end residues are part of each CDR3. The D gene is left open where the match is weak. Expanded clones are given a class, and other clones once, few, many or no size at all.

d_gene: NA; j_gene: TRBJ2-2; v_gene: TRBV4-1; abundance: NA; CDR3aa: CASSLLPGANTGELFF; CDR3nt: TGCGCCAGCAGCCTCCTGCCGGGAGCGAACACCGGGGAGCTGTTTTTT
d_gene: TRBD2; j_gene: TRBJ2-3; v_gene: TRBV11-3; abundance: NA; CDR3aa: CASSLNGASGRDTQYF; CDR3nt: TGTGCCAGCAGCTTAAACGGTGCTAGCGGGAGAGATACGCAGTATTTT
d_gene: NA; j_gene: TRBJ1-3; v_gene: TRBV3-1/TRBV3-2; abundance: NA; CDR3aa: CASSPTTQGGNTIYF; CDR3nt: TGTGCCAGCAGTCCTACTACCCAGGGAGGAAACACCATATATTTT
d_gene: TRBD1; j_gene: TRBJ1-1; v_gene: TRBV7-8; abundance: once; CDR3aa: CASSLEGTVNTEAFF; CDR3nt: TGTGCCAGCAGCTTAGAAGGGACAGTGAACACTGAAGCTTTCTTT
d_gene: TRBD1; j_gene: TRBJ1-1; v_gene: TRBV6-5; abundance: NA; CDR3aa: CASSDRGRVNTEAFF; CDR3nt: TGTGCCAGCAGCGACAGGGGAAGGGTGAACACTGAAGCTTTCTTT
d_gene: NA; j_gene: TRBJ2-3; v_gene: TRBV7-9; abundance: NA; CDR3aa: CASSPWLVGGTDTQYF; CDR3nt: TGTGCCAGCAGCCCTTGGCTAGTTGGAGGCACAGATACGCAGTATTTT
d_gene: TRBD2; j_gene: TRBJ2-2; v_gene: TRBV28; abundance: NA; CDR3aa: CASILWGLAGTTGELFF; CDR3nt: TGTGCCAGCATTCTTTGGGGGCTAGCGGGAACCACCGGGGAGCTGTTTTTT
d_gene: TRBD2; j_gene: TRBJ2-7; v_gene: TRBV6-6; abundance: NA; CDR3aa: CASSTRLAGGFEQYF; CDR3nt: TGTGCCAGCAGTACGCGACTAGCGGGAGGGTTCGAGCAGTACTTC
d_gene: TRBD1; j_gene: TRBJ2-3; v_gene: TRBV28; abundance: NA; CDR3aa: CASSRRDRSTDTQYF; CDR3nt: TGTGCCAGCAGTAGAAGGGACAGATCCACAGATACGCAGTATTTT
d_gene: NA; j_gene: TRBJ2-2; v_gene: TRBV19; abundance: NA; CDR3aa: CASRFLPRQNTGELFF; CDR3nt: TGTGCCAGTAGGTTTCTACCTCGCCAGAACACCGGGGAGCTGTTTTTT
d_gene: TRBD1; j_gene: TRBJ2-2; v_gene: TRBV15; abundance: NA; CDR3aa: CATSRDGDRGTGELFF; CDR3nt: TGTGCCACCAGCAGGGACGGGGACAGGGGAACCGGGGAGCTGTTTTTT
d_gene: TRBD1; j_gene: TRBJ2-1; v_gene: TRBV2; abundance: NA; CDR3aa: CASTGGQGAYNEQFF; CDR3nt: TGTGCCAGCACCGGAGGACAGGGGGCTTACAATGAGCAGTTCTTC
d_gene: TRBD2; j_gene: TRBJ2-1; v_gene: TRBV18; abundance: NA; CDR3aa: CASSIFREGEQFF; CDR3nt: TGTGCCAGCTCTATTTTCAGGGAGGGGGAGCAGTTCTTC
d_gene: NA; j_gene: TRBJ1-2; v_gene: TRBV7-3; abundance: once; CDR3aa: CASSLMGSLNYGYTF; CDR3nt: TGTGCCAGCAGCTTAATGGGCAGCTTAAACTATGGCTACACCTTC
d_gene: NA; j_gene: TRBJ1-3; v_gene: TRBV30; abundance: few; CDR3aa: CAWMVQAGNTIYF; CDR3nt: TGTGCCTGGATGGTACAGGCCGGAAACACCATATATTTT
d_gene: TRBD2; j_gene: TRBJ2-1; v_gene: TRBV15; abundance: NA; CDR3aa: CATSRGLDNNEQFF; CDR3nt: TGTGCCACCAGCAGGGGACTAGATAACAATGAGCAGTTCTTC
d_gene: TRBD1; j_gene: TRBJ1-4; v_gene: TRBV4-2; abundance: NA; CDR3aa: CASSQEQGVVDEKLFF; CDR3nt: TGTGCCAGCAGCCAAGAGCAGGGGGTTGTCGATGAAAAACTGTTTTTT
d_gene: NA; j_gene: TRBJ1-2; v_gene: TRBV5-1; abundance: NA; CDR3aa: CASSAGTANYGYTF; CDR3nt: TGCGCCAGCAGCGCAGGAACCGCTAACTATGGCTACACCTTC
d_gene: TRBD1; j_gene: TRBJ2-2; v_gene: TRBV12-5; abundance: NA; CDR3aa: CASGLVTGQNTGELFF; CDR3nt: TGTGCTAGTGGTTTGGTGACAGGGCAGAACACCGGGGAGCTGTTTTTT
d_gene: TRBD2; j_gene: TRBJ2-2; v_gene: TRBV18; abundance: NA; CDR3aa: CASSRTSGSVTGELFF; CDR3nt: TGTGCCAGCTCCCGAACTAGCGGGAGTGTCACCGGGGAGCTGTTTTTT